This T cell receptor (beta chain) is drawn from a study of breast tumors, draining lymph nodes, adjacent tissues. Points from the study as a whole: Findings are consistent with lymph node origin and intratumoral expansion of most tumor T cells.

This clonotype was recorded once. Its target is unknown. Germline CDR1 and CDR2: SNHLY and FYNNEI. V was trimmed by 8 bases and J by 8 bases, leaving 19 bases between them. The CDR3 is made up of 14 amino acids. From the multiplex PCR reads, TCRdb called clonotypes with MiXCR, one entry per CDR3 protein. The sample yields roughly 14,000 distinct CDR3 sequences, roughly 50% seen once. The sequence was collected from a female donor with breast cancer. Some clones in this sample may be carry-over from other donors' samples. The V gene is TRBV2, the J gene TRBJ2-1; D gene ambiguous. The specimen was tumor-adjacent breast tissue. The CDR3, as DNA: TGTGCCAGCCACTCTGGGCCGTTCGGGTATGAGCAGTTCTTC. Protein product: CASHSGPFGYEQFF.